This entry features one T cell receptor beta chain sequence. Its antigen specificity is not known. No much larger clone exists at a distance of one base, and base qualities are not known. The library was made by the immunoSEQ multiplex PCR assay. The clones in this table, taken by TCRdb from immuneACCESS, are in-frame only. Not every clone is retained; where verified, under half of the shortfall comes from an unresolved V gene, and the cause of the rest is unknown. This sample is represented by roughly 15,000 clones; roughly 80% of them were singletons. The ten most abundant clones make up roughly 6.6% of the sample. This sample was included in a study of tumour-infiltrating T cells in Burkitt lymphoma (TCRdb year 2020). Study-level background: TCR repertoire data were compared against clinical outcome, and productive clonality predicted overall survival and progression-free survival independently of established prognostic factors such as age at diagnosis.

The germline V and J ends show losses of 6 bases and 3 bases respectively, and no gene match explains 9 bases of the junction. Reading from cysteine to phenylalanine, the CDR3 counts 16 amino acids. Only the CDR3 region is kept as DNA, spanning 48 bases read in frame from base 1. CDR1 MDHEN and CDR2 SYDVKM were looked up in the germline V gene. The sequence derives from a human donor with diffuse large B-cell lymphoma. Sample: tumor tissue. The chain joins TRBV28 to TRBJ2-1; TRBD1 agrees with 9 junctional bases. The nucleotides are TGTGCCAGCAGATTGGCTGGACAGGGGATCTACAATGAGCAGTTCTTC. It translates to CASRLAGQGIYNEQFF.